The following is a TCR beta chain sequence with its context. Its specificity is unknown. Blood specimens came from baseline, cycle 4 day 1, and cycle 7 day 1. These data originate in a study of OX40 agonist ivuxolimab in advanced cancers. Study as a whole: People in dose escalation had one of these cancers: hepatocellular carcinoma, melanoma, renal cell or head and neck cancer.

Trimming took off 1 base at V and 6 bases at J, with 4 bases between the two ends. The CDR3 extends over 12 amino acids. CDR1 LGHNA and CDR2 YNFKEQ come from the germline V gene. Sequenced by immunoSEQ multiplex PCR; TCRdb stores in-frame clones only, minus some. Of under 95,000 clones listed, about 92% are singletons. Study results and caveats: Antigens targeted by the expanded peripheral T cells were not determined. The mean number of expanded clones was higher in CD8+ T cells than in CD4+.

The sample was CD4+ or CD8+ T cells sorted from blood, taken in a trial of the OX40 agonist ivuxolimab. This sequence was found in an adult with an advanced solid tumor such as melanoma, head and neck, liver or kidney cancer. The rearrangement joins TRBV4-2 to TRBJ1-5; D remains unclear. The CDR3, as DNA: TGTGCCAGCAGCCAAGGTCTTCAGCCCCAGCATTTT. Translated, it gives CASSQGLQPQHF.